A single sample gave rise to the 32 T cell receptor beta chains below, sequenced in a study of CD4 and CD8 cells across lung adenocarcinoma regions. Each CDR3 protein gets one entry after TCRdb re-called the PCR reads with MiXCR. The table includes 25,000 to 30,000 distinct CDR3 sequences, 53% detected once. Sequencing input: CD8+ T cells from the center of a lung tumor. Receptors were obtained from a male donor with lung adenocarcinoma. The CD4 and CD8 labels of this study may be unreliable.

This clonotype came up many times. DNA of the CDR3: TGTGCCAGCAGTTTTGGTATCTCTAATTCACCCCTCCACTTT. Translated: CASSFGISNSPLHF. V is TRBV27 and J is TRBJ1-6; D is ambiguous. The CDR3 runs 14 residues. Trimming pared 3 bases from V and 6 bases from J, leaving 9 bases between. Germline CDR1 is MNHEY and CDR2 is SMNVEV (reference sequence).

In regard to this clonotype: A junction boundary mismatches the germline segment, possibly from a read error. This sequence joins TRBV6-1 and TRBJ2-5, with 9 bases identical to TRBD2. Germline V CDR1 and CDR2: MNHNS, SASEGT. The CDR3 is 16 amino acids. In DNA, the CDR3 is TGTGCCTGCGGGGGGGCCGGGAGCGGGGACCAGGATACCCAGTATTTC. It encodes CACGGAGSGDQDTQYF.

This clonotype occurred many times. V and J are TRBV7-8 and TRBJ1-2; 9 nucleotides line up with TRBD1. Germline V gene data show CDR1 as SGHVS and CDR2 as FQNEAQ. CDR3 size: 13 residues. After removal of 3 bases from V and 7 bases from J, the junction contained 3 bases not matched to a gene. CDR3 residues: CASSLGQGGGYTF. The CDR3 bases are TGTGCCAGCAGCTTGGGACAGGGTGGTGGCTACACCTTC.

This clonotype appeared many times. The chain links TRBV5-1 to TRBJ2-1; D tentatively reads TRBD1 or TRBD2 (7 bases each). CDR3 length: 15 amino acids. Between the trimmed V and J ends, which lost 4 bases and 2 bases, there was a span of 13 bases. Germline CDR1 SGHRS, CDR2 YFSETQ. The CDR3 bases are TGCGCCAGCAGCCAGGGGGGGACAGCCTACAATGAGCAGTTCTTC. Translation gives CASSQGGTAYNEQFF.

The CDR3 spells CASSQSVGVSPLHF. CDR3 sequence (DNA): TGTGCCAGCAGTCAGTCTGTGGGCGTATCACCCCTCCACTTT. V and J are TRBV6-1 and TRBJ1-6; D unresolved. The CDR3 is made up of 14 amino acids. Germline CDR1 and CDR2: MNHNS and SASEGT. Trimming stripped 5 bases from V and 10 bases from J, with 15 bases between.

The chain links TRBV6-1 to TRBJ2-6, with unresolved D. V was trimmed by 6 bases and J by 18 bases, leaving 27 bases between them. The germline CDR1 and CDR2 sequences are MNHNS and SASEGT. CDR3 size: 15 residues. The CDR3 loop reads CASSFDQACSYVQTF. CDR3 bases: TGTGCCAGCAGCTTCGACCAAGCGTGCTCCTACGTGCAGACTTTC.

Points on this clonotype: A junction boundary mismatches the germline segment, possibly from a read error. CDR3 residues: CASSGGRGGMSEEDTQYF. CDR3 DNA: TGTGCCAGCAGTGGCGGACGGGGAGGGATGAGTGAAGAAGATACCCAGTATTTT. V gene TRBV6-1 combines with J gene TRBJ2-3, with TRBD2 matching 7 bases. CDR3 size: 18 residues. Germline lookup yields CDR1 MNHNS and CDR2 SASEGT.

V and J are TRBV6-5 and TRBJ1-2; no firm D call. CDR1 MNHEY and CDR2 SVGAGI come from the germline V gene. This CDR3 has 16 amino acids. With 5 bases removed from V and 5 bases from J, the gap between germline ends came to 21 bases. CDR3 amino acids: CASSTLYRGEAYGYTF. The CDR3, as DNA: TGTGCCAGCAGTACTTTATATCGTGGGGAGGCGTATGGCTACACCTTC.

This clonotype was seen only once. CDR3 protein: CASSFTSGDTQYF. CDR3 in DNA: TGTGCCAGCAGCTTTACTAGCGGGGATACGCAGTATTTT. The chain joins TRBV11-3 to TRBJ2-3; 9 bases agree with TRBD2. CDR1 and CDR2 from the germline V gene are SGHNT and YENEEA. There are 13 residues in the CDR3. V dropped 3 bases and J dropped 6; count of bases not matched to a gene: 1.

The chain uses TRBV30 and TRBJ1-6; D not resolved. V lost 8 bases to trimming and J lost 0 bases, with 8 bases between them. In germline, CDR1 is GTSNPN, CDR2 SVGIG (reference sequence). The CDR3 has 13 residues. The CDR3 region is CAQGISYNSPLHF. CDR3 DNA sequence: TGTGCCCAAGGGATCTCCTATAATTCACCCCTCCACTTT.

This clonotype was recorded only once. The rearrangement joins TRBV10-2 to TRBJ2-4; 8 bases agree with TRBD1. CDR1 and CDR2 from the germline V gene are WSHSY and SAAADI. The CDR3 runs 14 residues. The CDR3 sequence is CARRRGRDKNIQYF. For the CDR3, the DNA is TGCGCGAGGCGCAGGGGGCGGGACAAAAACATTCAGTACTTC.

This clonotype was seen a few times. The chain links TRBV6-1 to TRBJ2-5; 9 positions match TRBD1. The J call may be incorrect, as the DNA end agrees better with TRBJ2-7. Germline V gene data show CDR1 as MNHNS and CDR2 as SASEGT. The CDR3 totals 19 residues. This chain's CDR3 is CASFASGQGRRWVDYEQYF. CDR3 bases: TGTGCCAGCTTCGCCTCGGGACAGGGAAGGAGATGGGTCGACTACGAGCAGTACTTC.

This clonotype was seen at least ten times. CDR3 DNA sequence: TGTGCCAGCATCGGGGTCCGGGGATCTTACGAGCAGTACTTC. Translating it yields CASIGVRGSYEQYF. The chain links TRBV6-1 to TRBJ2-1; D may be TRBD2 (5 bases). TRBJ2-7 explains the end of the DNA better; the J call may be wrong. The CDR3 is 14 residues long. In germline, CDR1 is MNHNS, CDR2 SASEGT.

Note on this clonotype: The junction departs from the called germline gene at one end, perhaps through a read error. This chain uses TRBV6-1 with TRBJ2-3; possibly TRBD2 for D (6 bases). Germline V gives CDR1 MNHNS, CDR2 SASEGT. This CDR3 has 16 residues. CDR3 sequence: CASRGVGGGGRDTQYF. The CDR3 DNA reads TGTGCCAGCAGGGGGGTGGGGGGAGGTGGCCGAGATACCCAGTATTTT.

The chain uses TRBV4-1 and TRBJ2-1; D gene unclear. The end of the DNA fits TRBJ2-5 better, so the J call may be wrong. CDR3 size: 13 residues. CDR1 is MGHRA, CDR2 YSYEKL, per germline. CDR3 coding DNA: TGCGCCAGCAGCCAAGGTGCGACAGAGACCCAGTACTTC. Protein: CASSQGATETQYF.

The chain employs TRBV24-1 and TRBJ2-2, with D perhaps matching TRBD1 (6 bases). V was clipped by 8 bases and J by 1 base, with 7 bases between them. The length of the CDR3 is 13 residues. The germline gives CDR1 KGHDR, CDR2 SFDVKD. The CDR3 here is CATKQGNTGELFF. CDR3 nucleotide sequence: TGTGCCACCAAACAGGGGAACACCGGGGAGCTGTTTTTT.

Remarks on this clonotype: The germline gene is not matched at one end of the junction; a read error may be the cause. The gene calls are TRBV6-5 and TRBJ2-4; D might be TRBD1 or TRBD2, each matching 5 bases. This CDR3 spans 16 amino acids. CDR1 MNHEY and CDR2 SVGAGI come from the germline V gene. This CDR3 is CASSFSGRRAKNTQYF. DNA of the CDR3: TGTGCCAGCAGCTTCTCGGGGCGCCGAGCCAAAAACACTCAGTACTTC.

The chain employs TRBV6-1 and TRBJ2-3; 9 bases agree with TRBD2. V trimming: 11 bases; J trimming: 9 bases; junction bases outside the gene matches: 21. Looked up from germline, CDR1 is MNHNS and CDR2 is SASEGT. The CDR3 consists of 16 residues. CDR3 protein: CACGGAGGGVQETQYF. The CDR3 DNA sequence: TGTGCCTGCGGGGGGGCCGGGGGAGGTGTCCAGGAGACGCAGTATTTT.

This clonotype was seen many times. Compared with germline, one end of the junction differs, possibly owing to a read error. V and J are TRBV6-1 and TRBJ2-4; D might be TRBD1 (6 bases). Germline assignment: CDR1 MNHNS and CDR2 SASEGT. CDR3 length: 16 amino acids. This CDR3 reads CASSEAGLGARNTQYF. The CDR3 bases are TGTGCCAGCAGTGAAGCCGGGCTGGGGGCCAGGAACACTCAGTATTTC.

The chain combines TRBV25-1 with TRBJ2-7, with 7 bases fitting TRBD1. Germline V CDR1 and CDR2: MGHDK, SYGVNS. The CDR3 extends over 16 amino acids. After removal of 2 bases from V and 1 base from J, the junction contained 8 bases not matched to a gene. The CDR3 region is CASSENDREGSYEQYF. CDR3 in DNA: TGTGCCAGCAGTGAAAACGACAGGGAAGGATCCTACGAGCAGTACTTC.

Details on this clonotype: This may stem from a read error, because a much larger clone lies one nucleotide away. V and J are TRBV7-2 and TRBJ2-1, with 10 bases fitting TRBD1. The CDR3 totals 15 residues. CDR1 and CDR2 from the germline V gene are SGHTA and FQGNSA. CDR3 nucleotides: TGTGTCAGCAGCTCGGGACAGGGGAATCTAGTCGAGCAGTTCTTC. Its protein is CVSSSGQGNLVEQFF.

This clonotype rates as medium-sized. The CDR3 is CASDLTDTQYF. The CDR3 nucleotides read TGTGCCAGCGATCTCACAGATACGCAGTATTTT. V gene TRBV6-1 combines with J gene TRBJ2-3; the D is unclear. Germline V gene sequence: CDR1 MNHNS, CDR2 SASEGT. The length of the CDR3 is 11 residues. Trimming stripped 8 bases from V and 2 bases from J, with 5 bases between.

At least ten counts were recorded for this clonotype. The chain recombines TRBV6-1 with TRBJ2-5; the D is unclear. The end of the DNA is better explained by TRBJ2-7, so the J call may be wrong. From germline, CDR1 is MNHNS and CDR2 SASEGT. CDR3 length: 14 amino acids. CDR3 protein: CASSEDDLLYEQYF. In DNA, the CDR3 is TGTGCCAGCAGTGAAGATGACTTACTCTACGAGCAGTACTTC.

This clonotype was seen only a few times. V gene TRBV27 combines with J gene TRBJ1-1; 8 bases match TRBD1. CDR3 length: 15 residues. CDR1 MNHEY and CDR2 SMNVEV come from the germline V gene (reference sequence). The J segment lost 3 bases and the V segment lost 5 bases, leaving 8 bases of the junction unmatched. The DNA for the CDR3 is TGTGCCAGCAGTCCTATCAGGGGGCCGCACACTGAAGCTTTCTTT. Protein: CASSPIRGPHTEAFF.

The rearrangement uses TRBV6-1 and TRBJ2-1, with 8 bases lining up with TRBD1. CDR1 and CDR2 (germline): MNHNS, SASEGT. CDR3 length: 13 amino acids. Unmatched junction bases numbered 6, after V lost 7 bases and J lost 7 bases. Here the CDR3 reads CASTRGPWNEQFF. The CDR3 DNA follows: TGTGCCAGCACCAGGGGGCCCTGGAATGAGCAGTTCTTC.

Concerning this clonotype itself: Relative to the germline gene, one junction end is altered; a read error may explain this. The J gene is TRBJ2-3, the V gene TRBV25-1; 7 nucleotides match TRBD2. Germline V lookup: CDR1 MGHDK, CDR2 SYGVNS. The CDR3 runs 14 residues. Here the CDR3 reads CGSTGMGGKDTQYF. For the CDR3, the DNA is TGTGGCAGCACGGGGATGGGAGGGAAAGACACGCAGTATTTT.

The rearrangement links TRBV7-2 to TRBJ2-2; possibly TRBD1 or TRBD2 for D (5 bases each). Germline V gene lookup returns CDR1 SGHTA and CDR2 FQGNSA. V was shortened by 5 bases and J by 16 bases, with 32 bases between the two germline ends. The CDR3 contains 17 residues. This chain's CDR3 is CASSLAAQGVSTGTQFF. The CDR3 DNA reads TGTGCCAGCAGCCTGGCAGCCCAGGGAGTCAGCACCGGGACGCAGTTTTTT.

The gene calls are TRBV27 and TRBJ2-4; unclear D gene. The CDR3 totals 16 residues. V shed 0 bases and J shed 13 bases, with 22 bases lying between them. Per germline, CDR1 MNHEY and CDR2 SMNVEV (reference sequence). The CDR3 region is CASSLSVRLNKNTQYF. CDR3 in DNA: TGTGCCAGCAGTTTATCCGTTAGGCTTAACAAAAACACCCAGTACTTC.

This clonotype has at least ten counts. This chain connects TRBV6-5 to TRBJ1-2; D unclear. V was trimmed by 2 bases and J by 7 bases, leaving 11 bases between them. Germline V lookup: CDR1 MNHEY, CDR2 SVGAGI. The length of the CDR3 is 13 residues. CDR3 in DNA: TGTGCCAGCAGTTACAGGGTATCGGGTGGCTACACCTTC. Translated: CASSYRVSGGYTF.

This clonotype was counted many times. The J gene is TRBJ2-1, the V gene TRBV10-3, with D perhaps TRBD2 (5 bases). Trimming cost V 6 bases and J 10 bases, with 25 bases left between them. This CDR3 has 16 amino acids. Germline assignment: CDR1 ENHRY and CDR2 SYGVKD. CDR3 sequence reads: CAIRSTLGVSSYEQFF. As DNA, the CDR3 is TGTGCCATCAGATCCACCCTGGGAGTGAGCTCCTACGAGCAGTTCTTC.

This clonotype was seen a handful of times. V usage is TRBV6-1 and J usage is TRBJ2-3; D is ambiguous. The CDR3 consists of 14 residues. Per the germline V gene, CDR1 is MNHNS and CDR2 is SASEGT. V gave up 7 bases and J gave up 0 bases, with 11 bases separating them. CDR3 nucleotides: TGTGCCAGCAAACTCCCGTCTAGCACAGATACGCAGTATTTT. Protein product: CASKLPSSTDTQYF.

The genes are TRBV9 and TRBJ2-2; 10 nucleotides align to TRBD2. The CDR3 is 18 amino acids. Germline CDR1 reads SGDLS; CDR2 reads YYNGEE. The V and J ends lost 0 bases and 4 bases, in that order; junction bases with no gene match: 9. The chain's CDR3 is CASSVGVGASGGTGELFF. The CDR3 DNA is TGTGCCAGCAGCGTAGGGGTTGGGGCTAGCGGGGGCACCGGGGAGCTGTTTTTT.